This T cell receptor (beta chain) is from a study of blood T cell repertoires in COVID-19. Looking at the study overall: The United States, Italy and Spain supplied acute and convalescent COVID-19 samples. The cDNA or gDNA used as material had been derived from T cells, B-cell-depleted T cells, or PBMCs.

The data were produced by immunoSEQ multiplex PCR, yet TCRdb's version contains in-frame clones alone and is incomplete. The data hold about 480,000 clones, with around 90% observed a single time. Germline CDR1 is SEHNR and CDR2 is FQNEAQ (reference sequence). V was trimmed by 5 bases and J by 0 bases, leaving 19 bases between them. This CDR3 has 18 residues. The cohort comprised adults aged 18 to 89 years residing in approximately 22 US areas. Participants had their cohort set by participant-reported clinical history. The specimen was PBMCs or T cells enriched from blood (not recorded which). This TCR came from a woman between 18 and 29 years old with acute COVID-19. The chain joins TRBV7-9 to TRBJ1-4; a possible D gene is TRBD1 (6 bases). In DNA form, the CDR3 reads TGTGCCAGCAGCCCCCCGTCTCAGGGGTATGCAACTAATGAAAAACTGTTTTTT. The encoded protein is CASSPPSQGYATNEKLFF.